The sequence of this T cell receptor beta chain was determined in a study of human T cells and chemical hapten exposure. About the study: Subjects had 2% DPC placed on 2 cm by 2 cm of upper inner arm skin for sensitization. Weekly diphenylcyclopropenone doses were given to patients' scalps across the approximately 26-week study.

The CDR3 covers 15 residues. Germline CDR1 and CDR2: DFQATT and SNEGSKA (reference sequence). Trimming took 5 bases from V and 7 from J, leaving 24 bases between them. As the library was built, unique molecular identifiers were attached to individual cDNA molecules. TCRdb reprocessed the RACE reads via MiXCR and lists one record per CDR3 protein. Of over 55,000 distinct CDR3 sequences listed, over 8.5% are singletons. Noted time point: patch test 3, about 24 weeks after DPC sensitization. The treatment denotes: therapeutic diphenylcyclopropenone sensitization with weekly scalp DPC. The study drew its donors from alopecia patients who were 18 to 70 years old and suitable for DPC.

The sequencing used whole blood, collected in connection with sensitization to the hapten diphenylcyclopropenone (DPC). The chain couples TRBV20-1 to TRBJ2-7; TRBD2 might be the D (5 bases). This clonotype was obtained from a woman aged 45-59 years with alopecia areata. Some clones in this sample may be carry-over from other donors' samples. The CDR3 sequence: CSAPYSGYSSGEQYF. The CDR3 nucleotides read TGCAGTGCTCCATATTCGGGATATAGTTCCGGGGAGCAGTACTTC.